The sequence of this T cell receptor beta chain was determined in a study of shared T cell receptors in the human thymus. The repertoire was sequenced with immunoSEQ multiplex PCR; TCRdb's copy has only in-frame clones and lacks some. The table shows roughly 560,000 clones, with 78% occurring only once. The CDR3 runs to 16 residues. V dropped 6 bases and J dropped 4; count of bases not matched to a gene: 6. Germline loops: CDR1 WSHSY, CDR2 SAAADI. The same sample was also used in a study of human thymus T cells. That work contributes: Corrective cardiac surgery supplied the resected thymus tissue.

This rearrangement joins TRBV10-2 to TRBJ2-1; 13 nucleotides line up with TRBD2. The sequenced sample was thymocytes. The TCR originated in a boy under three years old with a congenital heart defect. In DNA, the CDR3 is TGCGCCAGCAGGGGGGGACTAGCGGGGATTTACAATGAGCAGTTCTTC. Protein: CASRGGLAGIYNEQFF.